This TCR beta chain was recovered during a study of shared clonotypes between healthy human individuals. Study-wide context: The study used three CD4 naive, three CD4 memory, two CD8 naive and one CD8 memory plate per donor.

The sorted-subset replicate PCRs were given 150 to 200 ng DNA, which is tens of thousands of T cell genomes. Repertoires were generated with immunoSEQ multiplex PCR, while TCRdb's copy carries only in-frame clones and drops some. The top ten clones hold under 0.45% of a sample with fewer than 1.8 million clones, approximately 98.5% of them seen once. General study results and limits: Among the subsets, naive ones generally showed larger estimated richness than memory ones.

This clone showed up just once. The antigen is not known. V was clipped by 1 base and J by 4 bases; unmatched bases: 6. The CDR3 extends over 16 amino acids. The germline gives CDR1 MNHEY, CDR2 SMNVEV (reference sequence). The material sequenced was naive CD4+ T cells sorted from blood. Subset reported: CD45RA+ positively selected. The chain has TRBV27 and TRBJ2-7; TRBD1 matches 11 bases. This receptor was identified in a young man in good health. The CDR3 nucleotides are TGTGCCAGCAGTTTATGGCCAGGGACAGGGGGTTACGAGCAGTACTTC. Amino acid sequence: CASSLWPGTGGYEQYF.